Included here is one T cell receptor beta chain sequence, with context. Its target is not known. Germline CDR1 and CDR2: SNHLY and FYNNEI. V gave up 5 bases and J gave up 7 bases, with 9 bases separating them. This CDR3 spans 12 amino acids. The study ran its PCR with 60 Vbeta and 13 Jbeta primers. Repertoires were generated with immunoSEQ multiplex PCR, while TCRdb's copy carries only in-frame clones and drops some. The sample has 100,000 to 150,000 clones; roughly a sixth are singletons. The data belong to a study of cytomegalovirus exposure and HLA in healthy donors. Points from the study as a whole: In vitro, three CMV-associated chains proved specific for CMV antigens.

V is TRBV2 and J is TRBJ2-1, with D maybe TRBD2 (6 bases). Sequenced: PBMCs. The receptor was isolated from a female donor in good health and CMV-seropositive. CDR3 protein: CASSSSDNEQFF. For the CDR3, the DNA is TGTGCCAGCAGTTCTAGCGATAATGAGCAGTTCTTC. Full variable domain (outside the CDR3, taken from reference TRBV2 and TRBJ2-1): EPEVTQTPSHQVTQMGQEVILRCVPISNHLYFYWYRQILGQKVEFLVSFYNNEISEKSEIFDDQFSVERPDGSNFTLKIRSTKLEDSAMYFCASSSSDNEQFFGPGTRLTVL.